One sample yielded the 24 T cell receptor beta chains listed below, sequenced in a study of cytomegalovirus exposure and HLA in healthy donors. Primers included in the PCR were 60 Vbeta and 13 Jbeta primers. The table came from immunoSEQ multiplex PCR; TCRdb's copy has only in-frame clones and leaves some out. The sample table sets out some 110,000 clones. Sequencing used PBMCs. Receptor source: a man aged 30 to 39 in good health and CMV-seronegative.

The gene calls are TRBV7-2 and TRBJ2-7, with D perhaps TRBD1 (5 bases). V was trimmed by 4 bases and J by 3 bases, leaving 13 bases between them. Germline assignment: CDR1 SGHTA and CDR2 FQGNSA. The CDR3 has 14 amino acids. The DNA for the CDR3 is TGTGCCAGCAGCTCCCAGACAGCATACTACGAGCAGTACTTC. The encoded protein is CASSSQTAYYEQYF. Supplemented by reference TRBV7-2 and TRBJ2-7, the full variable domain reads GAGVSQSPSNKVTEKGKDVELRCDPISGHTALYWYRQSLGQGLEFLIYFQGNSAPDKSGLPSDRFSAERTGGSVSTLTIQRTQQEDSAVYLCASSSQTAYYEQYFGPGTRLTVT.

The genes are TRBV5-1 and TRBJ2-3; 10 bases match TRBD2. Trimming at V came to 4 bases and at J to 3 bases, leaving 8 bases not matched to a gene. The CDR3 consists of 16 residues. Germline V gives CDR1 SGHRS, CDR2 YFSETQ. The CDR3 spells CASSPGLAELTDTQYF. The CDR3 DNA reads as TGCGCCAGCAGCCCTGGACTAGCGGAACTGACAGATACGCAGTATTTT.

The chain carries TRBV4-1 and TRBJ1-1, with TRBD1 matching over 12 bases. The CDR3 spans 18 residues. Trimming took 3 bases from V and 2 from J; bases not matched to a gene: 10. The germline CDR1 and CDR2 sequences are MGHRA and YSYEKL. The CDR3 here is CASSHSWDRGRVNTEAFF. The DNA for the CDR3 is TGCGCCAGCAGCCATTCTTGGGACAGGGGGCGGGTAAACACTGAAGCTTTCTTT.

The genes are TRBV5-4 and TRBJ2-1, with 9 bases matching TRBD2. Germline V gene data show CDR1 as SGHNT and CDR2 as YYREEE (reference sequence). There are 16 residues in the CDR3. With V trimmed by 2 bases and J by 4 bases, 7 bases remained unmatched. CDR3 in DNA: TGTGCCAGCAGCTTCGAAAGCGGGGGGTATTACAATGAGCAGTTCTTC. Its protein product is CASSFESGGYYNEQFF.

The CDR3 region is CASSQDFGGDAFF. DNA for the CDR3: TGTGCCAGCAGCCAAGACTTTGGAGGCGACGCTTTCTTT. The chain carries TRBV14 and TRBJ1-1; D not resolved. Germline lookup yields CDR1 SGHDN and CDR2 FVKESK. Trimming left V 0 bases short and J 11 bases short, with 13 bases between. The CDR3 has 13 amino acids.

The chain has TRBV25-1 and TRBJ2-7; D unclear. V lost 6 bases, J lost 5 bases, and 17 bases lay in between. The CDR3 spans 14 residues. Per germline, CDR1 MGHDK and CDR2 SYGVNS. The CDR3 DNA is TGTGCCAGCAGCCCTCGTGTTAGTGTAAACGAGCAGTACTTC. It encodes CASSPRVSVNEQYF.

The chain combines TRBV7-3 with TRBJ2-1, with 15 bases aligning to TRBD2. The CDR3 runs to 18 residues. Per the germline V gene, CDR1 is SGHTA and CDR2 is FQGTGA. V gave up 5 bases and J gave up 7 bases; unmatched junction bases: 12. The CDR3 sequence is CASSTGLAGGPRLNEQFF. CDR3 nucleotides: TGTGCCAGCAGCACGGGACTAGCGGGGGGCCCTAGATTAAATGAGCAGTTCTTC.

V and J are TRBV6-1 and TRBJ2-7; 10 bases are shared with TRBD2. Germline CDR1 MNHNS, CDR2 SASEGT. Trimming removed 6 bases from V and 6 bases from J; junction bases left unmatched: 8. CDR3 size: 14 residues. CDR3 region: CASRPGTSEVEQYF. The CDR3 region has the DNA TGTGCCAGCAGGCCCGGGACTAGCGAGGTCGAGCAGTACTTC.

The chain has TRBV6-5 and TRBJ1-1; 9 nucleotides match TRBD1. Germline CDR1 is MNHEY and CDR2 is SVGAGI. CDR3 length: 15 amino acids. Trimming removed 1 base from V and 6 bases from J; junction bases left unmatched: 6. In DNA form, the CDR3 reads TGTGCCAGCAGTTACTTGAGAACAGGGGGCCCTGAAGCTTTCTTT. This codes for CASSYLRTGGPEAFF.

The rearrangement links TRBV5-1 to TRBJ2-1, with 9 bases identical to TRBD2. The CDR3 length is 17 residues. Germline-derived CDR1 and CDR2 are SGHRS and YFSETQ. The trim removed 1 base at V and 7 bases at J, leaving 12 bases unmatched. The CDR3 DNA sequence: TGCGCCAGCAGCTTGACATACTCCGGGACTAGCAAGAATGAGCAGTTCTTC. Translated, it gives CASSLTYSGTSKNEQFF.

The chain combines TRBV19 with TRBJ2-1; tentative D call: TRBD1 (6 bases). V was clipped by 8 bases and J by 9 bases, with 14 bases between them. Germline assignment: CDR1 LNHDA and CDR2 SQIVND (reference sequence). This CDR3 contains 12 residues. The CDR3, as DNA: TGTGCCAGTGGCGCAGGGGCCACTGAGCAGTTCTTC. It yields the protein CASGAGATEQFF.

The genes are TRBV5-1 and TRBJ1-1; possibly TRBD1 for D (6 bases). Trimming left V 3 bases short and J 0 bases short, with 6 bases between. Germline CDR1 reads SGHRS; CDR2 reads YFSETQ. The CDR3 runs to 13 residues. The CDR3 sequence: CASSYRVNTEAFF. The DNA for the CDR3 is TGCGCCAGCAGCTACAGGGTGAACACTGAAGCTTTCTTT.

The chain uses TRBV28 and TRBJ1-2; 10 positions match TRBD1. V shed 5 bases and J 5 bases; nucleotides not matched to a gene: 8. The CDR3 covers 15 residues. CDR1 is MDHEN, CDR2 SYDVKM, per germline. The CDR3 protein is CASSAGQGTHYGYTF. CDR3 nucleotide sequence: TGTGCCAGCAGTGCGGGACAGGGGACCCATTATGGCTACACCTTC.

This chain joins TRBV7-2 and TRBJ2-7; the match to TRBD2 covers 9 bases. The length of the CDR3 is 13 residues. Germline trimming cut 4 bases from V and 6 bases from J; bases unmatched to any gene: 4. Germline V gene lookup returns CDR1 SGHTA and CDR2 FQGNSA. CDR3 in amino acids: CASSWRGGIEQYF. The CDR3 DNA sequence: TGTGCCAGCAGCTGGCGGGGGGGGATCGAGCAGTACTTC.

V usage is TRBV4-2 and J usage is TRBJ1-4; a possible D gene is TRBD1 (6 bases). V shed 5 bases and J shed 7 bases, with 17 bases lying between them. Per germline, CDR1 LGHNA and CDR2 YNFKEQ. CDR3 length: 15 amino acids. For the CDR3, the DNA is TGTGCCAGCAGCGGGGGCTGGGGGCAGGGTGAAAAACTGTTTTTT. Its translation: CASSGGWGQGEKLFF.

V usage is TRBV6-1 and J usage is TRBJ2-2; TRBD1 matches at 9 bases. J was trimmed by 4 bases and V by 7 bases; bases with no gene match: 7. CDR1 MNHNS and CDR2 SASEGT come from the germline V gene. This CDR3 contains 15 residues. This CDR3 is CASKSGTGSTGELFF. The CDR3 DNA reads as TGTGCCAGCAAATCTGGGACAGGGTCCACCGGGGAGCTGTTTTTT.

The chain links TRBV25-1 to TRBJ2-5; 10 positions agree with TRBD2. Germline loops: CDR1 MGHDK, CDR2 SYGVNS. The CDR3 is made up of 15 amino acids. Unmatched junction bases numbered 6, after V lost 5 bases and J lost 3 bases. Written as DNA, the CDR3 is TGTGCCAGCAGTCCCCTAGCGGGGGTGAAAGAGACCCAGTACTTC. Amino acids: CASSPLAGVKETQYF.

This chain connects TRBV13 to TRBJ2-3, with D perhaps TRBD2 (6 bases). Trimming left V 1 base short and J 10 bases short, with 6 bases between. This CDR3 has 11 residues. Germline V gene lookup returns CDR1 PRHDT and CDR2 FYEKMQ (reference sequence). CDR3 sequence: CASSLERAQYF. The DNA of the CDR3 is TGTGCCAGCAGCTTAGAGCGGGCGCAGTATTTT.

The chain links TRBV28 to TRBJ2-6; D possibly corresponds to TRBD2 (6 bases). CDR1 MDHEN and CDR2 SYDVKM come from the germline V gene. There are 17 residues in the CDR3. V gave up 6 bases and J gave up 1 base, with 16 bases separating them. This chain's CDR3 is CASSLGGVGSGANVLTF. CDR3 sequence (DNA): TGTGCCAGCAGCTTGGGCGGGGTTGGATCTGGGGCCAACGTCCTGACTTTC.

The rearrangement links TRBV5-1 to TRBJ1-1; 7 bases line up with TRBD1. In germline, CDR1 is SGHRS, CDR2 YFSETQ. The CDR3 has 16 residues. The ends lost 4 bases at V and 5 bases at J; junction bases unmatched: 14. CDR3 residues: CASSLSTQGSGTEAFF. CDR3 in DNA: TGCGCCAGCAGCCTCTCAACACAGGGGAGTGGAACTGAAGCTTTCTTT.

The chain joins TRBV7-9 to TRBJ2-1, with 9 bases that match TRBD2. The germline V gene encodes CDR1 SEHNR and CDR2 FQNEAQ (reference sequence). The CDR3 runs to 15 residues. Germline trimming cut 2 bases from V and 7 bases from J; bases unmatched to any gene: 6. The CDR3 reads CASSLSGGRYNEQFF. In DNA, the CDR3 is TGTGCCAGCAGCTTAAGCGGGGGGCGGTATAATGAGCAGTTCTTC.

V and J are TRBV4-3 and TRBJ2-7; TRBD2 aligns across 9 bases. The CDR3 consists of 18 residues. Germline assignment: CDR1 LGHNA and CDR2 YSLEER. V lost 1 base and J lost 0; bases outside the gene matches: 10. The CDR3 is CASSQGRIAGAFSYEQYF. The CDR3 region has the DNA TGCGCCAGCAGCCAAGGAAGAATAGCGGGGGCCTTCTCCTACGAGCAGTACTTC.

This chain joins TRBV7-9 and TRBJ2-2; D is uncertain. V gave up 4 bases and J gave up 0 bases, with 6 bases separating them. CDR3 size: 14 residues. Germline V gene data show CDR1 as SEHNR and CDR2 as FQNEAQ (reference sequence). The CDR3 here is CASSYYTNTGELFF. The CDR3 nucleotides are TGTGCCAGCAGCTATTACACGAACACCGGGGAGCTGTTTTTT.

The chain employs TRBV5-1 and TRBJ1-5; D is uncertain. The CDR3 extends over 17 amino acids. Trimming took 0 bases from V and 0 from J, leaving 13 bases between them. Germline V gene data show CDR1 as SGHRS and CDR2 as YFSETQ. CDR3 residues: CASSLGWADNSNQPQHF. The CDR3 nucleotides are TGCGCCAGCAGCTTGGGGTGGGCAGACAATAGCAATCAGCCCCAGCATTTT.